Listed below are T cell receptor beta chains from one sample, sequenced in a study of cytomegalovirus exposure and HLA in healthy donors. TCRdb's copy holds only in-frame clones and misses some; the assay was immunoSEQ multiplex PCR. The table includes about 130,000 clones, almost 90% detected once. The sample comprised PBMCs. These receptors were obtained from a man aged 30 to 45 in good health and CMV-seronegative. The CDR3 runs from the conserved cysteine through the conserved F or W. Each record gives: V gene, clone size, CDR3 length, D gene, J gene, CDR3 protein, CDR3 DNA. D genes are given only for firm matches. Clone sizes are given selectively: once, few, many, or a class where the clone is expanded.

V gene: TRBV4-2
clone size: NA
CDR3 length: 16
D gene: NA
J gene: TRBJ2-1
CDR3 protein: CASSQARGISYNEQFF
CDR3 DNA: TGTGCCAGCAGCCAAGCTAGGGGAATCTCCTACAATGAGCAGTTCTTC

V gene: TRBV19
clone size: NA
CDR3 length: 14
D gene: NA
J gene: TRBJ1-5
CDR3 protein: CASSIGPPNQPQHF
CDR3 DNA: TGTGCCAGTAGTATCGGTCCCCCCAATCAGCCCCAGCATTTT

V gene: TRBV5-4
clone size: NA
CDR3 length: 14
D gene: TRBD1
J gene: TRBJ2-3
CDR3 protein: CASSPQQGEDTQYF
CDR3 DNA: TGTGCCAGCAGCCCGCAACAGGGGGAGGATACGCAGTATTTT

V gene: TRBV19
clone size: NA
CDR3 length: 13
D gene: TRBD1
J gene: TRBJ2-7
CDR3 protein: CASRDRGTYEQYF
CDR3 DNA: TGTGCCAGTAGGGACAGGGGAACCTACGAGCAGTACTTC

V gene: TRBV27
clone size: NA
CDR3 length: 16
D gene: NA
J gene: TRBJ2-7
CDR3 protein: CASSLAFSGGNYEQYF
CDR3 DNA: TGTGCCAGCAGTTTGGCTTTTTCAGGGGGGAATTACGAGCAGTACTTC

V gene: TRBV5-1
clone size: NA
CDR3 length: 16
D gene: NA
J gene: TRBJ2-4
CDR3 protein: CASSLLLAGSEGIQYF
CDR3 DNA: TGCGCCAGCAGCTTGTTGTTGGCGGGGTCAGAGGGCATTCAGTACTTC

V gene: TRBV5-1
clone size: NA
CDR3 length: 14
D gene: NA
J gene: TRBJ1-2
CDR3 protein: CASSLEGIDWGYTF
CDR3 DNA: TGCGCCAGCAGCTTGGAGGGGATAGACTGGGGCTACACCTTC

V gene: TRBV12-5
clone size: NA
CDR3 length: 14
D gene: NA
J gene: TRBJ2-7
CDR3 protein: CASGFGQFSYEQYF
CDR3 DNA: TGTGCTAGTGGTTTCGGACAGTTCTCCTACGAGCAGTACTTC

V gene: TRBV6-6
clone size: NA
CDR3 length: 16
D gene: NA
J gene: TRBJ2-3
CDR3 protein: CASRHRVGAYQDTQYF
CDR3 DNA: TGTGCCAGCAGACATAGGGTTGGGGCCTACCAAGATACGCAGTATTTT

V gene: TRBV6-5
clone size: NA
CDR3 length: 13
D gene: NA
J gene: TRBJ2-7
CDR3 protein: CASSATFSYEQYF
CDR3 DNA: TGTGCCAGCAGCGCAACCTTTAGTTACGAGCAGTACTTC

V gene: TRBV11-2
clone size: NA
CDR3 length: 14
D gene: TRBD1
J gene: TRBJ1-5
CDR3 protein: CASSFGTGDQPQHF
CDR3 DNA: TGTGCCAGCAGCTTTGGGACAGGGGACCAGCCCCAGCATTTT

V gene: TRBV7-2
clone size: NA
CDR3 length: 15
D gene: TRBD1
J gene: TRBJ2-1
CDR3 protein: CASSLMTGAYNEQFF
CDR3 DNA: TGTGCCAGCAGCCTAATGACAGGGGCCTACAATGAGCAGTTCTTC

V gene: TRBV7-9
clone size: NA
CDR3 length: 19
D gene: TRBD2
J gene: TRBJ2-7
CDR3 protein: CASSVWDRLGLAGAHEQYF
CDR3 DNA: TGTGCCAGCAGCGTCTGGGACAGGTTGGGACTAGCGGGAGCGCACGAGCAGTACTTC

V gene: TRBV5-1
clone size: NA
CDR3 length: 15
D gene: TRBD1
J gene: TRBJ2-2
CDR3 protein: CASSGGTGLTGELFF
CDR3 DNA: TGCGCCAGCAGCGGGGGGACAGGGCTCACCGGGGAGCTGTTTTTT

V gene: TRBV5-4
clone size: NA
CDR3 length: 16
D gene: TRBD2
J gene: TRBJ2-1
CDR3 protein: CASSLGGTREDNEQFF
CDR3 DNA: TGTGCCAGCAGCTTGGGGGGGACTAGGGAGGACAATGAGCAGTTCTTC

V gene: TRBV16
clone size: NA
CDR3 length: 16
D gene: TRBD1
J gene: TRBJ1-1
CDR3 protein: CASSPSDRVIIAEAFF
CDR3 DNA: TGTGCCAGCAGCCCCTCCGACAGGGTTATTATCGCTGAAGCTTTCTTT

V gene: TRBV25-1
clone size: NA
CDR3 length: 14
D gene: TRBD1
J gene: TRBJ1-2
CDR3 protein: CASSPQGGSYGYTF
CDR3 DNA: TGTGCCAGCAGCCCCCAGGGGGGAAGCTATGGCTACACCTTC

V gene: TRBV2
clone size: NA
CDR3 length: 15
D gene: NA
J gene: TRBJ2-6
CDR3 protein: CASSDRQKKTNVLTF
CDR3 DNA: TGTGCCAGCAGTGACAGGCAGAAAAAGACCAACGTCCTGACTTTC

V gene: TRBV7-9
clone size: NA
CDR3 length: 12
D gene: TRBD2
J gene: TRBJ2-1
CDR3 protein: CASSPGLAEQFF
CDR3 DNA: TGTGCCAGCAGCCCCGGACTAGCGGAGCAGTTCTTC

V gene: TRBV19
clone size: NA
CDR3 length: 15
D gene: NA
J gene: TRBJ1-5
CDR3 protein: CASSPGIGSNQPQHF
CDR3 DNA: TGTGCCAGTAGTCCAGGGATTGGTAGCAATCAGCCCCAGCATTTT

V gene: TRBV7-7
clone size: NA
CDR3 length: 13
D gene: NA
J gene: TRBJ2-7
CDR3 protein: CASSLAPGYEQYF
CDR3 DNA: TGTGCCAGCAGCTTAGCGCCAGGCTACGAGCAGTACTTC

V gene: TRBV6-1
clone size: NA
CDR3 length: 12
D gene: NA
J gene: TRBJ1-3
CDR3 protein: CASRSSGNTIYF
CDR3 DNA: TGTGCCAGCCGGAGCTCTGGAAACACCATATATTTT

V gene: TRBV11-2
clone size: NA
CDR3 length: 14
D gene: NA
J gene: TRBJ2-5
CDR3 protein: CASSLIPSEETQYF
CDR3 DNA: TGTGCCAGCAGCTTGATACCCTCTGAGGAGACCCAGTACTTC

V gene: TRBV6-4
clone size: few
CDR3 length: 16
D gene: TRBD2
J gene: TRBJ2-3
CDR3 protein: CASSDSPGREADTQYF
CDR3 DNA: TGTGCCAGCAGTGACTCGCCCGGGAGGGAGGCAGATACGCAGTATTTT

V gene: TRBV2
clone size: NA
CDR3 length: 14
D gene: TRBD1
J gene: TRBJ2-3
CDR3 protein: CASTLDRDTDTQYF
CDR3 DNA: TGTGCCAGCACGCTTGACAGGGACACAGATACGCAGTATTTT

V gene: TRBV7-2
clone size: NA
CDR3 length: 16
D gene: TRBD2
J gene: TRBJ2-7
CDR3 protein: CASSLAAGGRTYEQYF
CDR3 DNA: TGTGCCAGCAGCTTAGCGGCGGGGGGCAGAACCTACGAGCAGTACTTC

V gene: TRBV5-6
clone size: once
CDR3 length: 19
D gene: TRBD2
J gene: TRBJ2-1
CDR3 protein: CASSLGGLAFIRSYNEQFF
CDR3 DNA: TGTGCCAGCAGCTTGGGCGGACTAGCTTTTATACGCTCCTACAATGAGCAGTTCTTC

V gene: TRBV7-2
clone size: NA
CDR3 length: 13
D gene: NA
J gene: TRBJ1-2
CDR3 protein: CASSTGTYYGYTF
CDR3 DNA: TGTGCCAGCAGCACCGGGACATACTATGGCTACACCTTC

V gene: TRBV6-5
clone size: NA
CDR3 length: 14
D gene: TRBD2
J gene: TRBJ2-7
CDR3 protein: CASSYFAGGYEQYF
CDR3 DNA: TGTGCCAGCAGTTACTTTGCGGGAGGCTACGAGCAGTACTTC

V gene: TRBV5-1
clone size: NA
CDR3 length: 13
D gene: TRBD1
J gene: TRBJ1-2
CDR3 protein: CASSPGTGNGYTF
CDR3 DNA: TGCGCCAGCAGTCCCGGGACAGGAAATGGCTACACCTTC

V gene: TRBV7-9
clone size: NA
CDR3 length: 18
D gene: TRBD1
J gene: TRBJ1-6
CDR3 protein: CASSILIDDRGYNSPLHF
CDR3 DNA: TGTGCCAGCAGCATACTAATAGACGACAGGGGTTATAATTCACCCCTCCACTTT

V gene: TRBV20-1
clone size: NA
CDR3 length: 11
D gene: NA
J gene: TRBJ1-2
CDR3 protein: CSASVGAGYTF
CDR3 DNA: TGCAGTGCTAGTGTGGGGGCTGGCTACACCTTC

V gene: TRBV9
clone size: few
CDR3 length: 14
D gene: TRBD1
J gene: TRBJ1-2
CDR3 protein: CASSPGQGDYGYTF
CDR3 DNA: TGTGCCAGCAGCCCAGGTCAGGGGGACTATGGCTACACCTTC

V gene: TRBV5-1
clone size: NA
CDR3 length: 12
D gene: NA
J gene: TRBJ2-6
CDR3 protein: CASSIRANVLTF
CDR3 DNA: TGCGCCAGCAGCATAAGGGCCAACGTCCTGACTTTC

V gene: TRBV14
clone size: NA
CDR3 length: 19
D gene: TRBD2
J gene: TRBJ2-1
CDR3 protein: CASSQRGGKAGGSYNEQFF
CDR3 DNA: TGTGCCAGCAGCCAAAGGGGTGGGAAAGCGGGAGGGTCATACAATGAGCAGTTCTTC

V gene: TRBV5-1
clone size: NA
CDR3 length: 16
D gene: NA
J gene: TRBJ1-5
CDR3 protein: CASSTPRASSNQPQHF
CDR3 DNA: TGCGCCAGCAGCACCCCGAGGGCCAGCAGCAATCAGCCCCAGCATTTT

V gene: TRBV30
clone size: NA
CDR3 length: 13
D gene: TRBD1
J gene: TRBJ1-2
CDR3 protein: CAWSVGGGDGYTF
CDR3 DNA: TGTGCCTGGAGTGTAGGGGGCGGTGATGGCTACACCTTC

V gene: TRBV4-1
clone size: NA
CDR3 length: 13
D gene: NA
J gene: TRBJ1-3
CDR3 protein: CASSPGSGNTIYF
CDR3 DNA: TGCGCCAGCAGCCCAGGGTCTGGAAACACCATATATTTT

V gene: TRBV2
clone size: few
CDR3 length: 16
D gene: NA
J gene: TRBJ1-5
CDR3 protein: CASSAPIRASNQPQHF
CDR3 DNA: TGTGCCAGCAGCGCGCCGATCAGGGCTAGCAATCAGCCCCAGCATTTT

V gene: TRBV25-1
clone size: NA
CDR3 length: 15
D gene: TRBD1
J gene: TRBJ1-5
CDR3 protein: CASSELGQGNQPQHF
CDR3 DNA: TGTGCCAGCAGTGAATTGGGACAGGGGAATCAGCCCCAGCATTTT

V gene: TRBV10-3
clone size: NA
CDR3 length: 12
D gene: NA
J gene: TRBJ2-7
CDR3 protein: CATTTDSYEQYF
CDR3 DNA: TGTGCCACTACGACTGACTCCTACGAGCAGTACTTC

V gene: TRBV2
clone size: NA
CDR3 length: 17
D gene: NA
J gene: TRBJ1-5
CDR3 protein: CASSDAVSIGFGQPQHF
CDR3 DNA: TGTGCCAGCAGTGACGCCGTGAGTATCGGGTTCGGTCAGCCCCAGCATTTT

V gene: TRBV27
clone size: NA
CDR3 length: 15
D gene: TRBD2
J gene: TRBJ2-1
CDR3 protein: CASTSGISGRRGQFF
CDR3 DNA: TGTGCCAGCACTTCCGGAATTAGCGGGAGGCGGGGGCAGTTCTTC

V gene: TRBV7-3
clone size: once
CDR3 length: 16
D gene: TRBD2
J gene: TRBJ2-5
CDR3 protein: CASSTGLAGGQETQYF
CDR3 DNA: TGTGCCAGCAGCACAGGACTAGCGGGAGGCCAAGAGACCCAGTACTTC

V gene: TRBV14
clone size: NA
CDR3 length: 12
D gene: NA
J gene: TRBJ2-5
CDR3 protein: CASSQVQETQYF
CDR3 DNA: TGTGCCAGCAGCCAAGTTCAGGAGACCCAGTACTTC

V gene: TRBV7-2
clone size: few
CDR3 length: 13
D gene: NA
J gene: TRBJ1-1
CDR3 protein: CASSLTRGNEAFF
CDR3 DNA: TGTGCCAGCAGCTTAACCAGAGGAAATGAAGCTTTCTTT

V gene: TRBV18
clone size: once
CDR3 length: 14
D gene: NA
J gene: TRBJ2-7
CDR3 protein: CASSPETDHYEQYF
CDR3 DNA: TGTGCCAGCTCACCAGAGACAGATCACTACGAGCAGTACTTC

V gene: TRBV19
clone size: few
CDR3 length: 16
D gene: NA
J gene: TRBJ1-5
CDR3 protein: CASSPQFLISNQPQHF
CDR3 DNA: TGTGCCAGTAGCCCACAGTTCCTGATTAGCAATCAGCCCCAGCATTTT

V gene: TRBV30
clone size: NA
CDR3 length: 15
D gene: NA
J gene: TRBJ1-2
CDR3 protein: CAWTMDSRANYGYTF
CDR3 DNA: TGTGCCTGGACCATGGACAGTCGAGCTAACTATGGCTACACCTTC

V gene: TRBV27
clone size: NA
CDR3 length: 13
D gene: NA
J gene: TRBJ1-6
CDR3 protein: CASRGPYNSPLHF
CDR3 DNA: TGTGCCAGCAGGGGGCCCTATAATTCACCCCTCCACTTT

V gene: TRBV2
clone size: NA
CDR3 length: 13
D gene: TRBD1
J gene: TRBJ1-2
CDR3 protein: CASSATGGHGYTF
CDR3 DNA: TGTGCCAGCAGTGCTACAGGGGGGCATGGCTACACCTTC

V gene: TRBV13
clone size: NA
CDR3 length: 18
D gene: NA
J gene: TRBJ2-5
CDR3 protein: CASSTNEAEPTFQETQYF
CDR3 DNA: TGTGCCAGCAGCACAAATGAGGCCGAACCAACTTTCCAAGAGACCCAGTACTTC

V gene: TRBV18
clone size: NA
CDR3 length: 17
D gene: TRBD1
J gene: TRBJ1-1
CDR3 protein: CASSPPLTGAVGTEAFF
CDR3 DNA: TGTGCCAGCTCACCACCGCTAACAGGGGCGGTAGGTACTGAAGCTTTCTTT

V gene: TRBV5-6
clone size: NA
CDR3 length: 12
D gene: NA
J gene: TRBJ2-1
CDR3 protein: CASSQRILEQFF
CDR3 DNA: TGTGCCAGCAGCCAGCGTATCCTTGAGCAGTTCTTC

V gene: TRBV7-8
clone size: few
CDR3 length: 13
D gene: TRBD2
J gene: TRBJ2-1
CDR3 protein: CASSRGTSDEQFF
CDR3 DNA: TGTGCCAGCAGCCGCGGGACTAGCGATGAGCAGTTCTTC